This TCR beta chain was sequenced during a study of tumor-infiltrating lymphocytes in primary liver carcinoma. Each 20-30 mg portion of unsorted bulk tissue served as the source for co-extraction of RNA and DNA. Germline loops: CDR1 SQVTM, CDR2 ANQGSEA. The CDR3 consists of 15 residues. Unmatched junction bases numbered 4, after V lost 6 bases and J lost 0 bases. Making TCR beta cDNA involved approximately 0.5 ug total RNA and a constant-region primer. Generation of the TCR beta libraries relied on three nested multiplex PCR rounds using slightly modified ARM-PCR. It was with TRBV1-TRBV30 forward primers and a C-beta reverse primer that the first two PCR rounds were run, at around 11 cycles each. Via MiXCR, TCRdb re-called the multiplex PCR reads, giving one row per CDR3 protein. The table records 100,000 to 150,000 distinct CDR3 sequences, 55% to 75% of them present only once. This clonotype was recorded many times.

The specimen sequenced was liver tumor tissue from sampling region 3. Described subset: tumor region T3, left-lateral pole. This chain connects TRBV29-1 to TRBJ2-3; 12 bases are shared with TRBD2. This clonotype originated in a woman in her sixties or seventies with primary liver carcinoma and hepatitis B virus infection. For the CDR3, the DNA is TGCAGCGTACCCACTAGCGGGAGGAGCACAGATACGCAGTATTTT. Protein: CSVPTSGRSTDTQYF.